The 12 T cell receptor beta chains below were found in one sample sequenced in a study of T cell responses to AZD1222 COVID-19 vaccine. Repertoires were generated with immunoSEQ multiplex PCR, while TCRdb's copy carries only in-frame clones and drops some. The table has 200,000 to 300,000 clones, approximately 95% seen once. Sequenced here: peripheral blood, sampled on day 0 of AZD1222 vaccination. These receptors came from an adult in good health.

V usage is TRBV2 and J usage is TRBJ1-5; maybe TRBD1 (6 bases). The V end lost 0 bases, the J end lost 1 base, and 13 bases lay between the germline ends. CDR1 and CDR2 (germline): SNHLY, FYNNEI. This CDR3 has 17 amino acids. The CDR3 protein is CASSEAPDSGSNQPQHF. The CDR3 nucleotides read TGTGCCAGCAGTGAAGCTCCGGACAGTGGGAGCAATCAGCCCCAGCATTTT.

The J gene is TRBJ2-3, the V gene TRBV2; D unresolved. The CDR3 has 13 residues. CDR1 is SNHLY, CDR2 FYNNEI, per germline. Trimming removed 4 bases from V and 2 bases from J, with 7 bases in between. CDR3 sequence (DNA): TGTGCCAGCAGTGTTTACTCCACAGATACGCAGTATTTT. Its translation: CASSVYSTDTQYF. Full variable domain (outside the CDR3, taken from reference TRBV2 and TRBJ2-3): EPEVTQTPSHQVTQMGQEVILRCVPISNHLYFYWYRQILGQKVEFLVSFYNNEISEKSEIFDDQFSVERPDGSNFTLKIRSTKLEDSAMYFCASSVYSTDTQYFGPGTRLTVL.

This chain uses TRBV5-1 with TRBJ2-5, with D possibly matching TRBD2 (6 bases). Trimming stripped 4 bases from V and 4 bases from J, with 20 bases between. The CDR3 covers 16 residues. Germline V gene data show CDR1 as SGHRS and CDR2 as YFSETQ. The CDR3, as DNA: TGCGCCAGCAGCCCGACAGCGGGCGGGTGGGGAGAGACCCAGTACTTC. Translating gives CASSPTAGGWGETQYF.

The V gene is TRBV2, the J gene TRBJ2-7, with 9 nucleotides matching TRBD1. This CDR3 spans 13 amino acids. V trimming: 10 bases; J trimming: 6 bases; junction bases outside the gene matches: 10. Germline V CDR1 and CDR2: SNHLY, FYNNEI. The CDR3 protein is CANEDRGNGEQYF. The CDR3 DNA sequence: TGTGCCAACGAGGACAGGGGCAATGGCGAGCAGTACTTC. Supplemented by reference TRBV2 and TRBJ2-7, the full variable domain reads EPEVTQTPSHQVTQMGQEVILRCVPISNHLYFYWYRQILGQKVEFLVSFYNNEISEKSEIFDDQFSVERPDGSNFTLKIRSTKLEDSAMYFCANEDRGNGEQYFGPGTRLTVT.

V usage is TRBV7-2 and J usage is TRBJ1-4, with 7 bases matching TRBD1. CDR1 and CDR2 from the germline V gene are SGHTA and FQGNSA. The CDR3 loop spans 15 amino acids. V was pared by 5 bases and J by 8 bases, with 11 bases of the junction left unmatched. The CDR3 is CASSLHRGQGEKLFF. CDR3 nucleotide sequence: TGTGCCAGCAGCCTCCACAGGGGCCAGGGGGAAAAACTGTTTTTT.

This rearrangement joins TRBV6-1 to TRBJ2-3; TRBD2 matches at 12 bases. The germline gives CDR1 MNHNS, CDR2 SASEGT. V lost 0 bases and J lost 7; bases outside the gene matches: 5. The CDR3 consists of 16 residues. Here the CDR3 DNA reads TGTGCCAGCAGTGAAGCCGCACTAGCGGGAGGATATACGCAGTATTTT. It encodes CASSEAALAGGYTQYF.

This sequence joins TRBV28 and TRBJ2-3; D perhaps matches TRBD2 (5 bases). Germline V gene sequence: CDR1 MDHEN, CDR2 SYDVKM. The CDR3 sequence is 15 residues long. The V and J ends lost 5 bases and 6 bases respectively, with 18 bases between them. The CDR3 DNA follows: TGTGCCAGCAGTCCGCGGAGGAGTTTGTCCGATACGCAGTATTTT. Its protein is CASSPRRSLSDTQYF.

The J gene is TRBJ2-4, the V gene TRBV29-1; 8 bases fit TRBD1. Trimming took 7 bases from V and 15 from J; bases not matched to a gene: 14. Germline lookup yields CDR1 SQVTM and CDR2 ANQGSEA. The CDR3 has 12 amino acids. CDR3 nucleotide sequence: TGCAGCGGAACAAGAGGGACAGGCCCTTTGTACTTC. Residues: CSGTRGTGPLYF.

This rearrangement joins TRBV5-6 to TRBJ2-1; weak D call: TRBD1 (7 bases). The CDR3 loop spans 16 amino acids. Trimming pared 0 bases from V and 6 bases from J, leaving 16 bases between. Germline values: CDR1 SGHDT, CDR2 YYEEEE. The CDR3 sequence is CASSLGVQGGFNEQFF. CDR3 sequence (DNA): TGTGCCAGCAGCTTGGGAGTCCAGGGGGGTTTCAATGAGCAGTTCTTC.

This clone appeared a single time. The rearrangement uses TRBV19 and TRBJ1-1; 11 bases align to TRBD1. The CDR3 covers 15 residues. The trim removed 2 bases at V and 3 bases at J, leaving 2 bases unmatched. Germline values: CDR1 LNHDA, CDR2 SQIVND (reference sequence). CDR3 protein: CASSIKDRGHTEAFF. The CDR3 region has the DNA TGTGCCAGTAGTATAAAGGACAGGGGGCACACTGAAGCTTTCTTT. The entire variable domain, with the rest obtained from reference TRBV19 and TRBJ1-1, is as follows: DGGITQSPKYLFRKEGQNVTLSCEQNLNHDAMYWYRQDPGQGLRLIYYSQIVNDFQKGDIAEGYSVSREKKESFPLTVTSAQKNPTAFYLCASSIKDRGHTEAFFGQGTRLTVV.

This chain joins TRBV30 and TRBJ1-2, with 9 bases that match TRBD1. The CDR3 sequence is 13 residues long. Germline CDR1 GTSNPN, CDR2 SVGIG (reference sequence). V lost 6 bases, J lost 1 base, and 3 bases stayed unmatched. CDR3 in DNA: TGTGCCTGCCGGGACAGGGATAACTATGGCTACACCTTC. It is translated as CACRDRDNYGYTF.

This chain connects TRBV6-5 to TRBJ2-3; no clear D. The CDR3 covers 13 residues. Trimming removed 11 bases from V and 1 base from J, with 13 bases in between. CDR1 is MNHEY, CDR2 SVGAGI, per germline. This CDR3 reads CAGGPRGTDTQYF. The CDR3 DNA is TGTGCCGGCGGACCTAGAGGCACAGATACGCAGTATTTT.